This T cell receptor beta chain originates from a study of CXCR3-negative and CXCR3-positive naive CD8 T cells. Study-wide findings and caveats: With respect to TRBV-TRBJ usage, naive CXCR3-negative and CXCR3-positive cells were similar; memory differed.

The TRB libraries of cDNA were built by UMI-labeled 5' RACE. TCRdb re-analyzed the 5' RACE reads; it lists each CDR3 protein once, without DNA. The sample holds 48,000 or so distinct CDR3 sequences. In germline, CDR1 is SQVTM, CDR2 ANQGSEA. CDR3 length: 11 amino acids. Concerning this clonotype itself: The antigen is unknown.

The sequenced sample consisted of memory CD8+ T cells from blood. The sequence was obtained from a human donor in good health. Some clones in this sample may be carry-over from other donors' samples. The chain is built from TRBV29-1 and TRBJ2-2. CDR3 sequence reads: CSVASTGELFF.